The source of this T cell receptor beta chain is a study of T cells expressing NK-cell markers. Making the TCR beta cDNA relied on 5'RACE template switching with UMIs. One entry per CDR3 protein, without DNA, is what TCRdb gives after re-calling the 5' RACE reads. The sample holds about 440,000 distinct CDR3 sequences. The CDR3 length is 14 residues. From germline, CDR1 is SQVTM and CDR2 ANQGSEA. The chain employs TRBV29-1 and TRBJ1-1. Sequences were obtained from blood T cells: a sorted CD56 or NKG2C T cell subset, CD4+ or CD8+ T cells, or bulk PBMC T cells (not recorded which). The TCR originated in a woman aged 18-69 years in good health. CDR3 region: CSVVEDLLNTKAFF.